This T cell receptor (beta chain) derives from a study of blood T cell repertoires in COVID-19. At the level of the study: The samples span acute and convalescent COVID-19 from the United States, Italy and Spain. PBMCs, B-cell-depleted T cells, or T cells provided the cDNA or gDNA that made up the material.

Per the authors' pipeline: Reference gene primer amplification gave estimated nucleated cell counts. Using immunoSEQ multiplex PCR, the repertoire was profiled, and TCRdb retains in-frame clones only, with some absent. Clone size and V and J calls were adopted from that table, with D and trimming inferred from the DNA. The sample lists roughly 140,000 clones, 65% to 90% seen once, with less than 3.5% in the top ten. This CDR3 spans 16 amino acids. The germline V gene has CDR1 MNHEY and CDR2 SVGAGI. V dropped 4 bases and J dropped 0 bases, with 10 bases sitting between them. The V gene is TRBV6-5, the J gene TRBJ2-6; perhaps TRBD1 as D (6 bases). Sequenced sample: peripheral blood. The receptor's source is a man aged 70 or older with acute or convalescent COVID-19. CDR3 sequence reads: CASSSDSYSGANVLTF. The DNA of the CDR3 is TGTGCCAGCAGTTCGGACAGTTACTCTGGGGCCAACGTCCTGACTTTC.